This TCR beta chain was sequenced in a study of Ad26.COV2.S vaccination and SARS-CoV-2 variants. Broader study findings: The TCR breadth and depth analyses may have produced an underestimate of total T cell responses. Vaccinees displayed broader spike-specific TCR repertoires than placebo recipients.

In regard to this clone: Its specificity is unknown.

Stated treatment: roughly 18 received Ad26.COV2.S at low or high dose, single or two shots; 5 received placebo; per-sample allocation not given. Each sample was drawn 63 days after the first injection (of vaccine or placebo). This Boston cohort included adults aged 18-55 years. TCRdb's copy holds only in-frame clones and misses some; the assay was immunoSEQ multiplex PCR. The sample includes 440,000 or so clones, 80% to 90% seen only once; the top ten take 1.7%. With 4 bases removed from V and 7 bases from J, the gap between germline ends came to 14 bases. This CDR3 comprises 13 residues. Per the germline V gene, CDR1 is LGHDT and CDR2 is YNNKEL (reference sequence).

Sequencing used peripheral blood, obtained in a trial of Ad26.COV2.S vaccine versus placebo. The origin of this receptor is a person aged 18-65 years who received the Ad26.COV2.S COVID-19 vaccine or a placebo. The chain is built from TRBV3-1 (or the pseudogene TRBV3-2) and TRBJ2-7; a weak D match, TRBD1 (6 bases). CDR3 region: CASSRQGSGEQYF. The CDR3 DNA reads TGTGCCAGCAGCCGCCAGGGGTCTGGGGAGCAGTACTTC.